A selection of T cell receptor beta chains follows, all from one sample in a study of neurological immune-mediated disorders. TCRdb used MiXCR to reprocess the 5' RACE reads, holding one entry per CDR3 protein. In the table there are approximately 80,000 distinct CDR3 sequences, 5.8% of which are singletons. The sample taken for sequencing was PBMCs. These receptors all come from a woman aged 55 to 70 with multiple sclerosis. Each CDR3 is given with its conserved first and last residue. Fields, in order: V gene, J gene, CDR3 protein.

TRBV5-1	TRBJ2-7	CASRSDGHFMEQYF
TRBV20-1	TRBJ2-7	CSAKGQATYEQYF
TRBV12-3/TRBV12-4	TRBJ2-7	CASTAPGRGTGEQYF
TRBV29-1	TRBJ2-1	CSVAGTGVFNEQFF
TRBV4-1	TRBJ1-6	CASSQDSTLARRPLHF
TRBV5-1	TRBJ1-1	CASRSGTGGVVAFF
TRBV5-1	TRBJ2-2	CASSLLAGGSNTGELFF
TRBV5-1	TRBJ2-2	CASSPDRVPGELFF
TRBV29-1	TRBJ1-1	CSVDSGQGVSFF
TRBV12-3/TRBV12-4	TRBJ1-3	CASTRTSGYGNTIYF
TRBV5-5	TRBJ1-2	CASSNWGHYGYTF
TRBV10-2	TRBJ1-5	CASNVGLGRVVFNQPQHF
TRBV6-5	TRBJ2-7	CASSPRASSYEQYF
TRBV11-2	TRBJ2-3	CASSLLHQGAGDTQYF
TRBV15	TRBJ2-5	CATSRPIGGSGGRLETQYF
TRBV4-1	TRBJ2-5	CASSQPDGLGETQYF
TRBV5-1	TRBJ1-1	CASSLRGPNTEAFF
TRBV15	TRBJ1-5	CATSSYGTGNQPQHF
TRBV5-1	TRBJ1-5	CASSLAGTPNQPQHF
TRBV5-1	TRBJ1-2	CASSLSGAEAYYGYTF
TRBV20-1	TRBJ1-1	CSARDYGTANTEAFF
TRBV5-1	TRBJ2-3	CASSLQGVNTDTQYF
TRBV6-6	TRBJ2-7	CASSDAYGTKDEQYF
TRBV6-5	TRBJ1-5	CASRLGGDNQPQHF
TRBV14	TRBJ2-7	CASSQETFSYEQYF
TRBV5-1	TRBJ2-1	CASSLGTGFYNEQFF
TRBV20-1	TRBJ1-4	CSVGTGGEKLFF
TRBV20-1	TRBJ1-5	CSASGDRGGNQPQHF
TRBV20-1	TRBJ1-4	CSARDQPASNEKLFF
TRBV5-1	TRBJ2-3	CASSLALEDTQYF
TRBV20-1	TRBJ1-5	CSASRGTSSQPQHF
TRBV20-1	TRBJ2-3	CSARDFGSADTQYF
TRBV20-1	TRBJ1-2	CSARDPGQAAYGYTF
TRBV5-5	TRBJ1-1	CASRTTGGGILNTEAFF
TRBV5-1	TRBJ1-5	CASSLGLQGNQPQHF
TRBV7-6	TRBJ2-2	CASSSTGQPDTGELFF
TRBV11-2	TRBJ1-4	CASSQPGTGNEKLFF
TRBV4-1	TRBJ2-3	CASSQDGVFSTDTQYF